This TCR beta chain was documented in a study of T cells in localized non-small cell lung cancer (dated by TCRdb to about 2020). At the level of the whole study: The study analyzed T cell repertoires of hundreds of early-stage NSCLC patients, comparing tumors and uninvolved tumor-adjacent lungs. NSCLC patients had a mean age of approximately 66 years, and around 140 were male and 85 to 110 female. The cohort consisted of a few hundred treatment-naive NSCLC patients whose localized lung tumors had been resected.

The research as a whole found: Higher T cell density in blood was associated with longer overall survival, whereas higher clonality in adjacent lung was associated with shorter survival. Of the top 100 tumor clones, a median of 57 were detected in paired uninvolved adjacent lung; 28 were also among that lung's top 100. The highest T cell clonality was observed in uninvolved tumor-adjacent lung, where clonality exceeded that of tumor, suggesting that antigenic responses were more focused in uninvolved tumor-adjacent lung. Since the design was exploratory, TCR variables were selected using unadjusted p-values with no false-discovery rate correction. Because multi-region tumor sequencing was not done, intratumor heterogeneity could not be ruled out.

At diagnosis, peripheral blood, uninvolved tumor-adjacent lung and tumor were collected and stored as a combination of fresh-frozen and FFPE material. Blood samples were analyzed as peripheral blood mononuclear cells for TCR repertoire profiling. As for this clone: Its antigen is still unknown. Base quality data are lacking; no much larger clone is found one base away.

TCR beta CDR3 regions were sequenced from DNA using the immunoSEQ Assay. Per the original workflow: T cell density was computed as TCR beta template counts normalized to usable DNA estimated by amplifying housekeeping genes. Richness was estimated with the preseqR package, extrapolating to 400,000 templates for PBMC samples and 120,000 templates for tissue samples. Clonality was defined as one minus Pielou's evenness. Tissue-enriched TCRs were identified by differential abundance testing using productive amino-acid clonotypes, minimum total count 5 and alpha 0.1. The Jaccard Index and the Morisita Overlap Index were used to measure repertoire overlap between compartments. GLIPH clustered TCR beta CDR3s with public tetramer-defined viral CDR3s; viral motifs required at least three viral sequences plus V-gene enrichment. Drawn from immuneACCESS, this table holds only the in-frame rearrangements with V and J called that TCRdb kept. Clones are partly lost; checked studies trace under half to an unresolved V gene and leave the rest unexplained. D and trimming were read from the DNA, whereas the V and J calls and clone size are those reported in that table. This sample holds 6,000 to 10,000 clones; approximately 93% were observed only once. The ten largest clones represent 2.9% of the sample.

V lost 7 bases and J lost 5 bases, and the count of bases not matched to a germline gene is 10. The germline V gene encodes CDR1 SGHVS and CDR2 FNYEAQ. The CDR3 covers 14 residues, taking in both the cysteine and the phenylalanine. The only DNA kept is the CDR3, 42 bases in frame from the first base. This receptor chain uses TRBV7-6 and TRBJ2-5; TRBD2 lines up with 7 middle nucleotides. The input for sequencing was peripheral blood, taken before any cancer treatment. The TCR originated in a woman between 35 and 70 years old with stage I lung adenocarcinoma. This receptor has the CDR3 CASTSGRARETQYF. The sequenced DNA is TGTGCCAGCACCTCGGGGAGGGCGAGGGAGACCCAGTACTTC.